The rows below give T cell receptor beta chains drawn from one sample of a study of blood T cell repertoires in COVID-19. Sequenced by immunoSEQ multiplex PCR; TCRdb stores in-frame clones only, minus some. The table includes about 150,000 clones, roughly four fifths detected once. Source material: PBMCs or T cells enriched from blood (not recorded which). These receptors came from a woman aged 45-60 years with acute COVID-19. The CDR3 runs from the conserved cysteine through the conserved F or W. Each record gives: D gene, J gene, V gene, clone size, CDR3 protein, CDR3 DNA. The D gene is left open where the match is weak. Some rows have no size entry. The others give once, few or many, or a class for an expanded clone.

d_call: TRBD2; j_call: TRBJ2-1; v_call: TRBV4-3; clone_size: NA; cdr3_aa: CASSITSGSSYNEQFF; cdr3_nt: TGCGCCAGCAGCATCACTAGCGGGAGCTCCTACAATGAGCAGTTCTTC
d_call: TRBD1; j_call: TRBJ1-2; v_call: TRBV27; clone_size: NA; cdr3_aa: CASSLGTGTLYGYTF; cdr3_nt: TGTGCCAGCAGTTTAGGGACAGGAACTCTCTATGGCTACACCTTC
d_call: NA; j_call: TRBJ1-5; v_call: TRBV7-6; clone_size: NA; cdr3_aa: CASSSGDQPQHF; cdr3_nt: TGTGCCAGCAGCTCGGGGGATCAGCCCCAGCATTTT
d_call: NA; j_call: TRBJ2-5; v_call: TRBV30; clone_size: NA; cdr3_aa: CAWQGLETQYF; cdr3_nt: TGTGCCTGGCAGGGGCTGGAGACCCAGTACTTC
d_call: TRBD2; j_call: TRBJ2-7; v_call: TRBV3-1/TRBV3-2; clone_size: few; cdr3_aa: CASSQEAGEHYEQYF; cdr3_nt: TGTGCCAGCAGCCAAGAAGCGGGGGAACACTACGAGCAGTACTTC
d_call: NA; j_call: TRBJ1-4; v_call: TRBV5-5; clone_size: NA; cdr3_aa: CASSLARVTFATNEKLFF; cdr3_nt: TGTGCCAGCAGCTTGGCCCGGGTCACCTTTGCAACTAATGAAAAACTGTTTTTT
d_call: NA; j_call: TRBJ1-5; v_call: TRBV27; clone_size: NA; cdr3_aa: CASSLQRGNQPQHF; cdr3_nt: TGTGCCAGCAGTCTTCAAAGGGGAAATCAGCCCCAGCATTTT
d_call: NA; j_call: TRBJ2-1; v_call: TRBV29-1; clone_size: NA; cdr3_aa: CSVYRLRGEQFF; cdr3_nt: TGCAGCGTTTATCGGCTTAGAGGTGAGCAGTTCTTC
d_call: NA; j_call: TRBJ2-2; v_call: TRBV21-1; clone_size: NA; cdr3_aa: CASDEQGNGELFF; cdr3_nt: TGTGCCAGCGATGAACAGGGAAACGGGGAGCTGTTTTTT
d_call: TRBD1; j_call: TRBJ2-7; v_call: TRBV18; clone_size: NA; cdr3_aa: CASSPTGLGEQYF; cdr3_nt: TGTGCCAGCTCACCGACAGGGTTGGGCGAGCAGTACTTC
d_call: NA; j_call: TRBJ1-5; v_call: TRBV15; clone_size: NA; cdr3_aa: CATSRAGHYSNQPQHF; cdr3_nt: TGTGCCACCAGCAGAGCGGGACACTATAGCAATCAGCCCCAGCATTTT
d_call: TRBD1; j_call: TRBJ1-2; v_call: TRBV24-1; clone_size: few; cdr3_aa: CATSERGQVRGYTF; cdr3_nt: TGTGCCACCAGTGAACGTGGACAGGTCCGGGGCTACACCTTC
d_call: TRBD1; j_call: TRBJ2-1; v_call: TRBV7-2; clone_size: NA; cdr3_aa: CASSFRQGYNEQFF; cdr3_nt: TGTGCCAGCAGCTTCCGACAGGGTTACAATGAGCAGTTCTTC
d_call: TRBD1; j_call: TRBJ1-5; v_call: TRBV2; clone_size: NA; cdr3_aa: CASSESRQGLQPQHF; cdr3_nt: TGTGCCAGCAGTGAGTCTAGACAGGGATTACAGCCCCAGCATTTT
d_call: TRBD2; j_call: TRBJ2-1; v_call: TRBV6-1; clone_size: NA; cdr3_aa: CASSEGGGSQQFF; cdr3_nt: TGTGCCAGCAGTGAAGGGGGGGGGTCTCAGCAGTTCTTC
d_call: NA; j_call: TRBJ1-5; v_call: TRBV25-1; clone_size: NA; cdr3_aa: CASRDNWDKKGNQPQHF; cdr3_nt: TGTGCCAGCCGGGACAATTGGGACAAGAAGGGCAATCAGCCCCAGCATTTT
d_call: NA; j_call: TRBJ1-5; v_call: TRBV19; clone_size: NA; cdr3_aa: CASSMGRGNSNQPQHF; cdr3_nt: TGTGCCAGTAGTATGGGGAGGGGGAATAGCAATCAGCCCCAGCATTTT
d_call: NA; j_call: TRBJ1-3; v_call: TRBV7-2; clone_size: NA; cdr3_aa: CASSLGAGGSGNTIYF; cdr3_nt: TGTGCCAGCAGCTTAGGGGCGGGGGGCTCTGGAAACACCATATATTTT
d_call: NA; j_call: TRBJ2-5; v_call: TRBV12-5; clone_size: NA; cdr3_aa: CASGLRGRETQYF; cdr3_nt: TGTGCTAGTGGTCTCCGGGGGAGAGAGACCCAGTACTTC
d_call: TRBD2; j_call: TRBJ2-1; v_call: TRBV5-6; clone_size: NA; cdr3_aa: CASSLRGRDNEQFF; cdr3_nt: TGTGCCAGCAGCCTTCGAGGGAGGGACAATGAGCAGTTCTTC
d_call: NA; j_call: TRBJ2-1; v_call: TRBV27; clone_size: once; cdr3_aa: CASSHNNEQFF; cdr3_nt: TGTGCCAGCAGTCACAACAATGAGCAGTTCTTC
d_call: NA; j_call: TRBJ1-2; v_call: TRBV6-5; clone_size: NA; cdr3_aa: CASSSGSPHGYTF; cdr3_nt: TGTGCCAGCAGCTCCGGGTCCCCTCATGGCTACACCTTC
d_call: TRBD2; j_call: TRBJ2-1; v_call: TRBV9; clone_size: many; cdr3_aa: CASSVRSGSGNEQFF; cdr3_nt: TGTGCCAGCAGCGTGCGTAGCGGGAGTGGCAATGAGCAGTTCTTC
d_call: NA; j_call: TRBJ2-1; v_call: TRBV20-1; clone_size: NA; cdr3_aa: CSVAANEQFF; cdr3_nt: TGCAGTGTGGCGGCGAATGAGCAGTTCTTC
d_call: NA; j_call: TRBJ1-1; v_call: TRBV29-1; clone_size: NA; cdr3_aa: CSVTTQVNTEAFF; cdr3_nt: TGCAGCGTTACAACACAGGTGAACACTGAAGCTTTCTTT
d_call: NA; j_call: TRBJ1-2; v_call: TRBV6-1; clone_size: NA; cdr3_aa: CASSEAYGREGGYTF; cdr3_nt: TGTGCCAGCAGTGAAGCGTACGGCAGGGAGGGCGGCTACACCTTC
d_call: TRBD2; j_call: TRBJ2-1; v_call: TRBV19; clone_size: NA; cdr3_aa: CASSGTSGRAIQFF; cdr3_nt: TGTGCCAGTAGCGGGACTAGCGGGAGGGCCATTCAGTTCTTC
d_call: NA; j_call: TRBJ1-2; v_call: TRBV6-5; clone_size: NA; cdr3_aa: CASSSSYGYTF; cdr3_nt: TGTGCCAGCAGTTCCAGCTATGGCTACACCTTC
d_call: NA; j_call: TRBJ1-1; v_call: TRBV4-1; clone_size: NA; cdr3_aa: CASSQDYGGHTEAFF; cdr3_nt: TGCGCCAGCAGCCAAGATTACGGGGGACACACTGAAGCTTTCTTT
d_call: NA; j_call: TRBJ1-2; v_call: TRBV29-1; clone_size: NA; cdr3_aa: CSVVAGWEGYTF; cdr3_nt: TGCAGCGTGGTAGCGGGTTGGGAAGGCTACACCTTC
d_call: TRBD2; j_call: TRBJ2-1; v_call: TRBV20-1; clone_size: NA; cdr3_aa: CSASRSGRQTNEQFF; cdr3_nt: TGCAGTGCTAGTCGAAGCGGGAGGCAAACCAATGAGCAGTTCTTC
d_call: TRBD1; j_call: TRBJ2-7; v_call: TRBV12-3/TRBV12-4; clone_size: NA; cdr3_aa: CASTGAGYEQYF; cdr3_nt: TGTGCCAGTACAGGGGCGGGCTACGAGCAGTACTTC
d_call: NA; j_call: TRBJ2-5; v_call: TRBV27; clone_size: NA; cdr3_aa: CASSQVWGGGETQYF; cdr3_nt: TGTGCCAGCAGCCAGGTTTGGGGGGGCGGGGAGACCCAGTACTTC
d_call: NA; j_call: TRBJ1-1; v_call: TRBV25-1; clone_size: NA; cdr3_aa: CASSLQGDTEAFF; cdr3_nt: TGTGCCAGCAGCCTACAGGGAGACACTGAAGCTTTCTTT
d_call: TRBD2; j_call: TRBJ2-7; v_call: TRBV19; clone_size: NA; cdr3_aa: CASSISGRSFYEQYF; cdr3_nt: TGTGCCAGTAGTATCAGCGGGAGAAGTTTCTACGAGCAGTACTTC
d_call: NA; j_call: TRBJ1-1; v_call: TRBV2; clone_size: NA; cdr3_aa: CASSVRGTEAFF; cdr3_nt: TGTGCCAGCAGCGTTCGGGGTACTGAAGCTTTCTTT
d_call: NA; j_call: TRBJ2-3; v_call: TRBV9; clone_size: NA; cdr3_aa: CASSVAYFYSGTDTQYF; cdr3_nt: TGTGCCAGCAGCGTAGCTTATTTCTACTCGGGTACAGATACGCAGTATTTT
d_call: NA; j_call: TRBJ2-7; v_call: TRBV29-1; clone_size: NA; cdr3_aa: CSVVEGSYEQYF; cdr3_nt: TGCAGCGTTGTCGAGGGCTCCTACGAGCAGTACTTC
d_call: NA; j_call: TRBJ2-1; v_call: TRBV3-1/TRBV3-2; clone_size: NA; cdr3_aa: CASSQGGGEQFF; cdr3_nt: TGTGCCAGCAGCCAAGGGGGCGGTGAGCAGTTCTTC
d_call: TRBD1; j_call: TRBJ1-1; v_call: TRBV7-2; clone_size: NA; cdr3_aa: CASSRTGGTRGTTEAFF; cdr3_nt: TGTGCCAGCAGCAGAACAGGGGGAACAAGGGGGACCACTGAAGCTTTCTTT
d_call: NA; j_call: TRBJ2-7; v_call: TRBV19; clone_size: NA; cdr3_aa: CASSNLSPNKDEQYF; cdr3_nt: TGTGCCAGTAGTAATCTATCCCCGAATAAAGACGAGCAGTACTTC
d_call: NA; j_call: TRBJ2-7; v_call: TRBV11-3; clone_size: many; cdr3_aa: CASSQMTGPEQYF; cdr3_nt: TGTGCCAGCAGCCAAATGACAGGCCCCGAGCAGTACTTC
d_call: NA; j_call: TRBJ2-6; v_call: TRBV25-1; clone_size: NA; cdr3_aa: CASSDISGANVLTF; cdr3_nt: TGTGCCAGCAGTGACATTTCCGGGGCCAACGTCCTGACTTTC
d_call: NA; j_call: TRBJ1-1; v_call: TRBV18; clone_size: once; cdr3_aa: CASTPSLEKVNTEAFF; cdr3_nt: TGTGCCAGCACCCCAAGTTTGGAGAAAGTGAACACTGAAGCTTTCTTT
d_call: TRBD1; j_call: TRBJ1-2; v_call: TRBV24-1; clone_size: NA; cdr3_aa: CATSKQGALGYTF; cdr3_nt: TGTGCCACCAGCAAACAGGGGGCGCTTGGCTACACCTTC
d_call: NA; j_call: TRBJ2-7; v_call: TRBV7-9; clone_size: NA; cdr3_aa: CASSSWAGHEQYF; cdr3_nt: TGTGCCAGCAGCTCCTGGGCAGGGCACGAGCAGTACTTC
d_call: NA; j_call: TRBJ1-5; v_call: TRBV21-1; clone_size: NA; cdr3_aa: CASSKANYQPQHF; cdr3_nt: TGTGCCAGCAGCAAAGCCAATTATCAGCCCCAGCATTTT
d_call: TRBD1; j_call: TRBJ1-6; v_call: TRBV27; clone_size: NA; cdr3_aa: CASRPGGNSPLHF; cdr3_nt: TGTGCCAGCAGGCCAGGGGGAAATTCACCCCTCCACTTT
d_call: TRBD2; j_call: TRBJ2-7; v_call: TRBV5-6; clone_size: NA; cdr3_aa: CASSSTSGSGWVEQYF; cdr3_nt: TGTGCCAGCAGCTCGACTAGCGGGAGCGGTTGGGTCGAGCAGTACTTC
d_call: NA; j_call: TRBJ1-3; v_call: TRBV29-1; clone_size: NA; cdr3_aa: CSVGQRAGNTIYF; cdr3_nt: TGCAGCGTTGGACAGCGGGCTGGAAACACCATATATTTT
d_call: NA; j_call: TRBJ2-1; v_call: TRBV19; clone_size: once; cdr3_aa: CASSIGNSNYNEQFF; cdr3_nt: TGTGCCAGTAGTATAGGAAACAGTAACTACAATGAGCAGTTCTTC
d_call: NA; j_call: TRBJ2-5; v_call: TRBV3-1/TRBV3-2; clone_size: NA; cdr3_aa: CASSQGAHNPATQYF; cdr3_nt: TGTGCCAGCAGCCAAGGGGCCCACAACCCTGCGACCCAGTACTTC
d_call: NA; j_call: TRBJ2-5; v_call: TRBV12-2; clone_size: NA; cdr3_aa: CASRWGPGLKETQYF; cdr3_nt: TGTGCAAGTCGTTGGGGACCGGGACTAAAAGAGACCCAGTACTTC
d_call: TRBD2; j_call: TRBJ2-5; v_call: TRBV5-1; clone_size: NA; cdr3_aa: CASSQAGGLAGETQYF; cdr3_nt: TGCGCCAGCAGCCAAGCGGGAGGGCTCGCGGGAGAGACCCAGTACTTC
d_call: NA; j_call: TRBJ2-3; v_call: TRBV6-2/TRBV6-3; clone_size: NA; cdr3_aa: CASSLDRPRNTQYF; cdr3_nt: TGTGCCAGCAGCCTCGACAGGCCAAGAAATACGCAGTATTTT
d_call: TRBD1; j_call: TRBJ2-5; v_call: TRBV9; clone_size: few; cdr3_aa: CASSVDSPGGAAETQYF; cdr3_nt: TGTGCCAGCAGCGTAGACTCGCCAGGGGGCGCGGCGGAGACCCAGTACTTC
d_call: TRBD1; j_call: TRBJ2-7; v_call: TRBV7-9; clone_size: medium-sized; cdr3_aa: CASSRGGTGMDYEQYF; cdr3_nt: TGTGCCAGCAGCCGAGGGGGGACAGGGATGGACTACGAGCAGTACTTC
d_call: NA; j_call: TRBJ1-1; v_call: TRBV30; clone_size: NA; cdr3_aa: CAWSVGGSNTEAFF; cdr3_nt: TGTGCCTGGAGTGTAGGCGGTTCGAACACTGAAGCTTTCTTT
d_call: TRBD2; j_call: TRBJ2-1; v_call: TRBV27; clone_size: NA; cdr3_aa: CASSHGREGYHNEQFF; cdr3_nt: TGTGCCAGCAGCCATGGGCGGGAGGGCTACCACAATGAGCAGTTCTTC
d_call: NA; j_call: TRBJ2-1; v_call: TRBV27; clone_size: NA; cdr3_aa: CASSRAGPYNEQFF; cdr3_nt: TGTGCCAGCAGTAGGGCGGGACCCTACAATGAGCAGTTCTTC